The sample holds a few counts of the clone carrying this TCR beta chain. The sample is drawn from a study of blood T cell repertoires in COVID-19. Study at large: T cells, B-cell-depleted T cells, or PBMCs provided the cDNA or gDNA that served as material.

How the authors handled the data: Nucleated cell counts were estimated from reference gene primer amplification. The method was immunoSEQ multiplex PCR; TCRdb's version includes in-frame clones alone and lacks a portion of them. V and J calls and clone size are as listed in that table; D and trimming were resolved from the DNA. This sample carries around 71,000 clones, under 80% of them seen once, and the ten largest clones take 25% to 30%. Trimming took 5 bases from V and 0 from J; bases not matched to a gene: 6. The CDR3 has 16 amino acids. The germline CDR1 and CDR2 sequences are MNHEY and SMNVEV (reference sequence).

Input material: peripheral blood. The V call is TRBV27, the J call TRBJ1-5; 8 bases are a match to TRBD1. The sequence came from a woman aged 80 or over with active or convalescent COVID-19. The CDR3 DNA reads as TGTGCCAGCAGTGCGGACAGGGCCCATAGCAATCAGCCCCAGCATTTT. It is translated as CASSADRAHSNQPQHF.